This T cell receptor (beta chain) was recovered during a study of blood T cell repertoires in COVID-19 (dated by TCRdb to the early 2020s). Notes on the research overall: The collaborator samples originated in the United States, Italy and Spain and spanned the acute and convalescent phases of COVID-19. The dataset comprised deeply sampled blood TCRbeta repertoires from subjects exposed to, actively infected with, or recovered from COVID-19. The sample metadata nearly always contained a de-identified subject ID, COVID-19 status, age in years and sex. The samples were drawn from the first 160 participants of the ongoing ImmuneRACE study and from over a thousand subjects provided by 6 global collaborators. The prospective study material was composed of cDNA or gDNA derived from T cells, B-cell-depleted T cells, or PBMCs. Where HLA class I and class II types were available, the types were taken from metadata supplied by the sample provider, not from assay-based typing. A freely available public database, intended as a resource for researchers studying the immune response to SARS-CoV-2, is where the repertoires were released.

Including the terminal cysteine and phenylalanine, the CDR3 comprises 13 residues. The read is trimmed to its CDR3 DNA, 39 bases read in frame from base 1. Relative to germline, V is missing 9 bases and J is missing 4 bases, with 5 bases of the junction outside any gene match. CDR1 ENHRY and CDR2 SYGVKD are derived from the germline V gene. Notes on this clone: The clone's antigen remains unknown. Base qualities were left out, and no much larger clone turns up one base away.

At one collaborating source in Seattle, patients were enrolled during active infection and were followed longitudinally through the course of disease. Collaborating institutions collected whole blood in K2EDTA tubes following their own protocols. For TCRbeta analysis, collaborator samples were shipped as frozen whole blood, as isolated PBMCs, or as DNA extracted from either sample type. Overall results and qualifications from the work: The amount of clinical and demographic metadata varied by source and participant and was provided uncurated.

TCRbeta CDR3 regions were amplified from genomic DNA using the immunoSEQ Assay, a bias-controlled multiplex PCR. In the authors' own workflow: The number of nucleated cells in each sample was estimated by amplification of reference gene primers within the assay. To quantify the absolute abundance of each unique TCRbeta CDR3 rearrangement, sequence reads were collapsed and filtered. Productive Simpson clonality was computed per sample as the square root of Simpson's diversity index over productive rearrangements. Here the immuneACCESS table is served through TCRdb, limited to in-frame sequences with V and J called. Missing clones are a known gap in these copies; in checked studies unresolved V genes cover under half, and the rest lacks a known reason. V and J calls and clone size are given by that table; D and trimming were obtained from the DNA. For this sample there are approximately 140,000 clones; 75% to 90% appear just once. Of the sample, over 10% is held by the ten largest clones.

The source is a man between 18 and 35 years old with COVID-19, enrolled during active disease. Recombination connected TRBV10-3 to TRBJ2-5, with 10 bases aligning to TRBD2. Input material: peripheral blood. The nucleotide sequence reads TGTGCCATTAAGCGGGAGGGGGTAGAGACCCAGTACTTC. Its product reads: CAIKREGVETQYF.